The 22 T cell receptor beta chains below come from one sample, sequenced in a study of cytomegalovirus exposure and HLA in healthy donors. The PCR was carried out with 60 Vbeta primers and 13 Jbeta primers. The table came from immunoSEQ multiplex PCR; TCRdb's copy has only in-frame clones and leaves some out. The sample holds 200,000 or so clones, about two thirds seen once. Material for sequencing was PBMCs. The receptors originated from a man aged 40-49 years in good health and CMV-seropositive.

This clone turned up a few times. The gene calls are TRBV7-9 and TRBJ2-7, with 9 bases matching TRBD2. Germline V gene sequence: CDR1 SEHNR, CDR2 FQNEAQ (reference sequence). The CDR3 length is 15 residues. With 3 bases clipped from V and 4 bases from J, the junction kept 7 bases outside the gene matches. The CDR3 sequence: CASSLAAGGLYEQYF. The CDR3 DNA sequence: TGTGCCAGCAGCTTGGCAGCGGGGGGTTTATACGAGCAGTACTTC. Drawing the rest from reference TRBV7-9 and TRBJ2-7, the complete variable domain is DTGVSQNPRHKITKRGQNVTFRCDPISEHNRLYWYRQTLGQGPEFLTYFQNEAQLEKSRLLSDRFSAERPKGSFSTLEIQRTEQGDSAMYLCASSLAAGGLYEQYFGPGTRLTVT.

This chain joins TRBV4-3 and TRBJ1-5; D possibly corresponds to TRBD1 (5 bases). V lost 1 base, J lost 5 bases, and 12 bases lay in between. Germline V gene lookup returns CDR1 LGHNA and CDR2 YSLEER. This CDR3 spans 15 amino acids. The CDR3, as DNA: TGCGCCAGCAGCCAAGGGAGGGGTTGGGATCAGCCCCAGCATTTT. This sequence encodes CASSQGRGWDQPQHF.

CDR3 amino acids: CASSYGLTNEKLFF. Here the CDR3 DNA reads TGTGCCAGCAGTTACGGACTTACGAATGAAAAACTGTTTTTT. The chain recombines TRBV6-5 with TRBJ1-4; no firm D call. The V end was cut by 2 bases, the J end by 5 bases, with 9 bases between. The CDR3 spans 14 residues. Per germline, CDR1 MNHEY and CDR2 SVGAGI.

This chain connects TRBV6-1 to TRBJ1-5; D might be TRBD1 (5 bases). V was trimmed by 7 bases and J by 2 bases, leaving 9 bases between them. This CDR3 comprises 13 residues. Germline-derived CDR1 and CDR2 are MNHNS and SASEGT. Written as DNA, the CDR3 is TGTGCCAGCACGGAAGGGGGCAATCAGCCCCAGCATTTT. It codes for CASTEGGNQPQHF.

In regard to this clone: The identical CDR3 is also encoded by other nucleotide sequences in the sample. The V and J genes are TRBV4-2 and TRBJ2-3, with TRBD2 as a possible D gene (7 bases). The CDR3 is 15 amino acids. Germline V gives CDR1 LGHNA, CDR2 YNFKEQ. V was pared by 4 bases and J by 3 bases, with 14 bases between. As DNA, the CDR3 is TGTGCCAGCAGCCCTCTTGAGGGGGGGACAGATACGCAGTATTTT. Its protein is CASSPLEGGTDTQYF.

This clone has more than one count but fewer than ten. V is TRBV6-4 and J is TRBJ1-2; 9 nucleotides line up with TRBD1. This CDR3 contains 15 residues. Per germline, CDR1 MRHNA and CDR2 SNTAGT. V dropped 6 bases and J dropped 5; count of bases not matched to a gene: 10. Written as DNA, the CDR3 is TGTGCCAGCAGCGCGGGACAGGGACCCCTATATGGCTACACCTTC. Translating gives CASSAGQGPLYGYTF.

This chain connects TRBV28 to TRBJ2-3; 7 nucleotides line up with TRBD1. Germline CDR1 MDHEN, CDR2 SYDVKM. This CDR3 has 15 amino acids. V was clipped by 4 bases and J by 2 bases; unmatched bases: 6. The CDR3 sequence: CASSSYGQDTDTQYF. The DNA of the CDR3 is TGTGCCAGCAGTTCGTACGGACAGGACACAGATACGCAGTATTTT.

This clone has only one observation. This rearrangement joins TRBV15 to TRBJ2-7; TRBD1 agrees at 8 bases. This CDR3 has 15 amino acids. With 3 bases clipped from V and 3 bases from J, the junction kept 7 bases outside the gene matches. The germline V gene encodes CDR1 LNHNV and CDR2 YYDKDF (reference sequence). The CDR3 DNA is TGTGCCACCAGCAGGGAACTCGGACAGGGCTACGAGCAGTACTTC. Translation gives CATSRELGQGYEQYF.

This clone was detected only a few times. The rearrangement joins TRBV11-2 to TRBJ2-7, with D tentatively TRBD2 (5 bases). Germline V CDR1 and CDR2: SGHAT, FQNNGV. Trimming pared 4 bases from V and 3 bases from J, leaving 13 bases between. The CDR3 is made up of 14 amino acids. The CDR3 sequence: CASSSGGRYYEQYF. The CDR3, as DNA: TGTGCCAGCAGCTCAGGCGGGCGATACTACGAGCAGTACTTC.

This sequence joins TRBV19 and TRBJ2-7; D ambiguous. The length of the CDR3 is 14 residues. V lost 0 bases and J lost 0, with 6 bases in between. Germline CDR1 and CDR2: LNHDA and SQIVND (reference sequence). The CDR3: CASSIETGSYEQYF. The CDR3 region has the DNA TGTGCCAGTAGTATAGAAACCGGCTCCTACGAGCAGTACTTC.

J is TRBJ1-1 and V is TRBV4-1; D possibly corresponds to TRBD1 (5 bases). Germline V gene data show CDR1 as MGHRA and CDR2 as YSYEKL. The length of the CDR3 is 15 residues. The V end lost 1 base, the J end lost 1 base, and 10 bases lay between the germline ends. The CDR3 protein is CASSQGLRGNTEAFF. The CDR3 nucleotides read TGCGCCAGCAGCCAAGGATTAAGGGGGAACACTGAAGCTTTCTTT.

V is TRBV6-5 and J is TRBJ2-5, with 10 bases matching TRBD2. Germline CDR1 and CDR2: MNHEY and SVGAGI. This CDR3 comprises 12 residues. The V gene end was trimmed by 4 bases and the J gene end by 7 bases; junction bases not matched to a gene: 0. The CDR3 protein is CASSSSGGTQYF. DNA of the CDR3: TGTGCCAGCAGTTCTAGCGGGGGGACCCAGTACTTC.

The V call is TRBV27, the J call TRBJ2-7; D perhaps matches TRBD1 (5 bases). Between the trimmed V and J ends, which lost 1 base and 1 base, there was a span of 11 bases. This CDR3 region has 15 residues. Germline lookup yields CDR1 MNHEY and CDR2 SMNVEV (reference sequence). This CDR3 reads CASSLLGQGSYEQYF. CDR3 nucleotides: TGTGCCAGCAGTTTATTGGGTCAGGGTTCCTACGAGCAGTACTTC.

This clone was seen a few times. The chain uses TRBV5-1 and TRBJ1-5; tentatively, D is TRBD1 (6 bases). This CDR3 is 15 amino acids long. CDR1 and CDR2 (germline): SGHRS, YFSETQ. V dropped 0 bases and J dropped 3 bases, with 10 bases sitting between them. CDR3 residues: CASSLGQASNQPQHF. CDR3 sequence (DNA): TGCGCCAGCAGCTTGGGACAGGCCTCCAATCAGCCCCAGCATTTT.

V and J are TRBV27 and TRBJ2-2; no firm D call. Between the trimmed V and J ends, which lost 3 bases and 6 bases, there was a span of 8 bases. The CDR3 is 13 amino acids. Germline V gene lookup returns CDR1 MNHEY and CDR2 SMNVEV (reference sequence). The CDR3 reads CASSLRSSGELFF. As DNA, the CDR3 is TGTGCCAGCAGTTTGAGGTCTTCCGGGGAGCTGTTTTTT.

Note on this clone: Other DNA sequences within the sample encode an identical CDR3. J is TRBJ2-7 and V is TRBV18, with D perhaps TRBD1 (6 bases). The germline gives CDR1 KGHSH, CDR2 LQKENI. This CDR3 comprises 13 residues. V lost 3 bases and J 2 bases, leaving 8 bases between the germline ends. This CDR3 is CASSPDSTYEQYF. The DNA of the CDR3 is TGTGCCAGCTCACCGGACAGTACCTACGAGCAGTACTTC.

The chain carries TRBV14 and TRBJ1-1; no firm D call. The CDR3 covers 14 residues. Germline V CDR1 and CDR2: SGHDN, FVKESK. V lost 1 base and J 7 bases, leaving 13 bases between the germline ends. The CDR3 region is CASSQARSGVEAFF. The CDR3 DNA reads as TGTGCCAGCAGCCAAGCTCGGTCCGGGGTTGAAGCTTTCTTT.

The chain links TRBV5-6 to TRBJ1-4; D is undetermined. The V end was cut by 5 bases, the J end by 10 bases, with 15 bases between. This CDR3 has 13 residues. CDR1 is SGHDT, CDR2 YYEEEE, per germline. CDR3 DNA sequence: TGTGCCAGCAGAAGTGAGGGCCTGGTAAAACTGTTTTTT. Translated: CASRSEGLVKLFF. Full variable domain (missing parts from reference TRBV5-6 and TRBJ1-4): DAGVTQSPTHLIKTRGQQVTLRCSPKSGHDTVSWYQQALGQGPQFIFQYYEEEERQRGNFPDRFSGHQFPNYSSELNVNALLLGDSALYLCASRSEGLVKLFFGSGTQLSVL.

This sequence joins TRBV28 and TRBJ1-2; 10 nucleotides match TRBD1. The CDR3 length is 17 residues. Germline V gene data show CDR1 as MDHEN and CDR2 as SYDVKM. With 2 bases clipped from V and 8 bases from J, the junction kept 14 bases outside the gene matches. The CDR3 sequence is CASSLTLMRQGAEGYTF. The CDR3 DNA is TGTGCCAGCAGTTTAACTCTTATGAGACAGGGGGCGGAGGGCTACACCTTC.

This sequence joins TRBV18 and TRBJ2-7, with 8 bases matching TRBD1. Losses at the gene ends were 6 bases for V and 6 bases for J; bases not matched to a gene: 4. Germline CDR1 KGHSH, CDR2 LQKENI. The CDR3 has 12 amino acids. The CDR3 spells CASSSDRAEQYF. The CDR3, as DNA: TGTGCCAGCTCCTCGGACAGGGCCGAGCAGTACTTC.

This chain joins TRBV4-2 and TRBJ2-5; 8 bases agree with TRBD2. Trimming at V came to 1 base and at J to 1 base, leaving 5 bases not matched to a gene. Germline V gene data show CDR1 as LGHNA and CDR2 as YNFKEQ. This CDR3 has 16 amino acids. Written as DNA, the CDR3 is TGTGCCAGCAGCCAAGCAGTTCGGGGGGGCCAAGAGACCCAGTACTTC. Translating gives CASSQAVRGGQETQYF.

J is TRBJ1-1 and V is TRBV4-1; perhaps TRBD1 as D (5 bases). The CDR3 totals 13 residues. V dropped 5 bases and J dropped 6 bases, with 13 bases sitting between them. Germline CDR1 MGHRA, CDR2 YSYEKL. This chain's CDR3 is CASSSGMGPEAFF. DNA of the CDR3: TGCGCCAGCAGCTCAGGGATGGGGCCTGAAGCTTTCTTT.